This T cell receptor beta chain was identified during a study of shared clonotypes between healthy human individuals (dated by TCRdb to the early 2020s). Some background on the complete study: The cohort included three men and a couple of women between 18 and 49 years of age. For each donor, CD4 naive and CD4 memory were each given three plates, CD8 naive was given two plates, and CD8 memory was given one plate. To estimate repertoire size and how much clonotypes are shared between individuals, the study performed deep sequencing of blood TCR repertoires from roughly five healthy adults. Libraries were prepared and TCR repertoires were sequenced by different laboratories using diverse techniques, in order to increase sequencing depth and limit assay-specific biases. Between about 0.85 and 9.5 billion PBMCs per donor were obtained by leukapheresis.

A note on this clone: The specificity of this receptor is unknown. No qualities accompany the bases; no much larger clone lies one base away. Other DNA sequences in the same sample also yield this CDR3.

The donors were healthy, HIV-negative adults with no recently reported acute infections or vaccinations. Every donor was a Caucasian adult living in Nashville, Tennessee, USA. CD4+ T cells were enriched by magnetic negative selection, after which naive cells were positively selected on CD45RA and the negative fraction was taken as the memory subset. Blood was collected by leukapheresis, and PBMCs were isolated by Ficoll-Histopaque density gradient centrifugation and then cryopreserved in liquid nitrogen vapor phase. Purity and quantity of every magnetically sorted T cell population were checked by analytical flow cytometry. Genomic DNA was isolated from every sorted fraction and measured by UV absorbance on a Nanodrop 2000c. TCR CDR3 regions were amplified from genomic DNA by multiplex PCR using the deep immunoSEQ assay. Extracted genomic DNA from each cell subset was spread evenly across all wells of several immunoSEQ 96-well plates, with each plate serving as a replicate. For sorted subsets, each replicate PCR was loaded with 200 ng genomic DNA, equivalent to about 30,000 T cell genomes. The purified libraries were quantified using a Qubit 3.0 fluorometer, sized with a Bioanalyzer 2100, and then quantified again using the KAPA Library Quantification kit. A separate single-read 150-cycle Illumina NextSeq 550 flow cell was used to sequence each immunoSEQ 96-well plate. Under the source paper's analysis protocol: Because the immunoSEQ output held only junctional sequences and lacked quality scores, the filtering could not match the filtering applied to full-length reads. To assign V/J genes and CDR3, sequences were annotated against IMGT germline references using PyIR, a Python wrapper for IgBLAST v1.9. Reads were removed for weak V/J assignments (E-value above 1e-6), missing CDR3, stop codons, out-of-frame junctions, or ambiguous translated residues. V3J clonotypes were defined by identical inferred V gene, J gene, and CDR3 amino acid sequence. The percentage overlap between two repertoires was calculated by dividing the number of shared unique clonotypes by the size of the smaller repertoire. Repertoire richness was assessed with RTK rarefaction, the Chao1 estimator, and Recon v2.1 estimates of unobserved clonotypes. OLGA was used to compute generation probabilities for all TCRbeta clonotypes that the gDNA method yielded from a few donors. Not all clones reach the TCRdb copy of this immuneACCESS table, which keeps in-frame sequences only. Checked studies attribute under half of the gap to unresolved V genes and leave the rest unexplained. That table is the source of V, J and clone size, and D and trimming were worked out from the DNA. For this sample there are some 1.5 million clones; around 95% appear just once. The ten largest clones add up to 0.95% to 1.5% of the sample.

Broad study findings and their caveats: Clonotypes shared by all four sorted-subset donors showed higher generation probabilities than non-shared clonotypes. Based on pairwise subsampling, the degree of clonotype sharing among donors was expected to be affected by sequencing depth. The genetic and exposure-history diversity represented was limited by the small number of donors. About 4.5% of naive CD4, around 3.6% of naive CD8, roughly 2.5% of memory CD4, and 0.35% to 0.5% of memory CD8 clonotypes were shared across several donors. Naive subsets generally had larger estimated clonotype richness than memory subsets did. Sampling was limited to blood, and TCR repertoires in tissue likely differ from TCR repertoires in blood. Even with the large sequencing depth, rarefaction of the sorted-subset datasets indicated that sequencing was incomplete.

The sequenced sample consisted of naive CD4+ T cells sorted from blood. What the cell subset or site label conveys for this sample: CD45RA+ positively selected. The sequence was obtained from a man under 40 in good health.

The nucleotides read TGTGCCTGGAGTGGGGACACCCGAAACTCTGGGGCCAACGTCCTGACTTTC. Translated, it gives CAWSGDTRNSGANVLTF. The chain was built from TRBV30 and TRBJ2-6, with a weak D call of TRBD1 (6 bases match). V sheds 1 base and J sheds 0 bases, leaving 13 bases between their ends. The CDR3 covers 17 residues, taking in both the cysteine and the phenylalanine. The entry retains the CDR3 DNA only, 51 bases that are in frame from base 1. CDR1 and CDR2 are drawn from the germline V gene (reference sequence): GTSNPN, SVGIG.